Listed below are T cell receptor beta chains from one sample, sequenced in a study of T-cell reconstitution after alpha-beta-depleted transplantation in children. In TCRdb, the PCR reads were re-called with MiXCR into one record per CDR3 protein. Here the sample spans nearly 400,000 distinct CDR3 sequences, roughly 22% being singletons. The specimen comprised PBMCs from the stem cell graft donor, sampled from the stem cell graft. These receptors were taken from a human donor who donated a stem cell graft to a child with acute myeloid leukemia. Both conserved end residues are part of each CDR3. Each record gives: V gene, J gene, clone size, CDR3 length, D gene, CDR3 DNA, CDR3 protein. D genes are given only for firm matches. Part of the rows lack a size; the others show once, few, many or a class for expanded clones.

TRBV28	TRBJ2-7	NA	16	NA	TGTGCCAGCAGTCCCCTCGTCATCCAGGGGACCTACGAGCAGTACTTC	CASSPLVIQGTYEQYF
TRBV20-1	TRBJ1-5	few	16	TRBD1	TGCAGTGCTCCCGGGACAGGGGGCTCTCTCGGTCAGCCCCAGCATTTT	CSAPGTGGSLGQPQHF
TRBV29-1	TRBJ2-1	many	15	NA	TGCAGCGTGGACGCCAGCGCGGGGTGGGACAATGAGCAGTTCTTC	CSVDASAGWDNEQFF
TRBV12-3/TRBV12-4	TRBJ1-5	many	15	NA	TGTGCCAGCAGTTTAGATGTTCAGAACAATCAGCCCCAGCATTTT	CASSLDVQNNQPQHF
TRBV20-1	TRBJ2-5	many	17	NA	TGCAGTGCTAGAGACCCGAGCGCGACGGGAGCTACAGAGACCCAGTACTTC	CSARDPSATGATETQYF
TRBV24-1	TRBJ2-5	few	18	TRBD1	TGTGCCACCAGCTCTGCGGACAGGGGACTTGGATCGGGAGAGACCCAGTACTTC	CATSSADRGLGSGETQYF
TRBV4-3	TRBJ2-4	NA	17	TRBD2	TGCGCCAGCAGCCTCCGACTAGCGGGGCTAGCCAAAAACATTCAGTACTTC	CASSLRLAGLAKNIQYF
TRBV6-9	TRBJ2-7	many	12	NA	TGTGCCAGCAGCCCGGGGGCAGGGGAGCAGTACTTC	CASSPGAGEQYF
TRBV28	TRBJ2-5	NA	12	NA	TGTGCCAGCAGTCCCCGTGCGGAGACCCAGTACTTC	CASSPRAETQYF
TRBV29-1	TRBJ2-1	many	13	NA	TGCAGCGTGTTCCACCCCTCCTACAATGAGCAGTTCTTC	CSVFHPSYNEQFF
TRBV28	TRBJ1-2	NA	15	TRBD1	TGTGCCAGCAGTCCTGTTTTAGGGACAGTCTATGGCTACACCTTC	CASSPVLGTVYGYTF
TRBV7-2	TRBJ2-1	NA	13	NA	TGTGCCAGCAGCTTAGCAGGCTACAATGAGCATTTCTTC	CASSLAGYNEHFF
TRBV6-5	TRBJ1-1	many	11	NA	TGTGCCAGCAGATTTATGGGGGGAGCTTTCTTT	CASRFMGGAFF
TRBV12-3/TRBV12-4	TRBJ2-7	NA	17	NA	TGTGCCAGCAGTTTCTTGGGGGGGTGGGGGGCGCCGGCCGAGCAGTACTTC	CASSFLGGWGAPAEQYF
TRBV18	TRBJ2-7	NA	16	NA	TGTGCCAGCTCACCCACAAATGACAGGGACTGGGACGAGCAGTACTTC	CASSPTNDRDWDEQYF
TRBV9	TRBJ1-5	few	15	NA	TGTGCCAGCAGCGAAGGGGACCCCAGCAATCAGCCCCAGCATTTT	CASSEGDPSNQPQHF
TRBV5-1	TRBJ2-1	NA	13	TRBD1	TGCGCCAGCAAAAGGACAGGGTGGAATGAGCAGTTCTTC	CASKRTGWNEQFF
TRBV29-1	TRBJ2-1	few	18	NA	TGCAGCGTTGGATCACAGGCGCTCGGGGCGGCCGACTACAATGAGCAGTTCTTC	CSVGSQALGAADYNEQFF